The TCR beta chain described here comes from a study of cytomegalovirus exposure and HLA in healthy donors. General study results and limits: The study flagged roughly 160 TCR beta chains as cytomegalovirus-associated.

Concerning this clone: Its matching antigen is unknown.

The CDR3 has 14 amino acids. V gave up 5 bases and J gave up 10 bases, with 15 bases separating them. Germline V gives CDR1 SGHVS, CDR2 FNYEAQ. Here immunoSEQ multiplex PCR was the method, and the copy in TCRdb shows in-frame clones only, minus some. The repertoire holds about 110,000 clones, with approximately 86% as singletons. The donors were part of the approximately 130-subject validation cohort, which stood apart from the roughly 700-subject first cohort. Sequencing was performed on PBMCs. The sequence came from a woman between 18 and 30 years old in good health and CMV-seronegative. The V gene is TRBV7-6, the J gene TRBJ1-6; possibly TRBD1 for D (5 bases). The CDR3 here is CASSRLGAGSPLHF. CDR3 bases: TGTGCCAGCAGCCGCCTTGGGGCTGGATCACCCCTCCACTTT. The entire variable domain, with the rest obtained from reference TRBV7-6 and TRBJ1-6, is as follows: GAGVSQSPRYKVTKRGQDVALRCDPISGHVSLYWYRQALGQGPEFLTYFNYEAQQDKSGLPNDRFSAERPEGSISTLTIQRTEQRDSAMYRCASSRLGAGSPLHFGNGTRLTVT.